In its sample, the clone carrying this T cell receptor beta chain was seen a few times. Preparation of naive CD8 libraries involved roughly 18,000 to 1,100,000 sorted cells and 10%, 30% or 50% RNA. TCRdb itself ran the PCR reads through MiXCR, one entry per CDR3 protein. The top ten hold about 0.75% of the sample, which has more than 450,000 distinct CDR3 sequences, roughly 24% seen once. This specimen belongs to a study of molecular identifiers for immune sequencing clone quantification. Per the germline V gene, CDR1 is MNHEY and CDR2 is SMNVEV (reference sequence). This CDR3 contains 15 residues. V shed 5 bases and J 3 bases; nucleotides not matched to a gene: 5.

The sequenced sample consisted of naive CD8+ T cells from blood, with Jurkat cell RNA spiked in. Subset noted: FACS-sorted CD8+CD4-CCR7+CD45RA+ naive T cells. This TCR was recovered from a human donor in good health. Some libraries in this study had Jurkat cell RNA spiked in. V and J are TRBV27 and TRBJ2-2; 8 bases align to TRBD1. The CDR3 DNA sequence: TGTGCCAGCAGTCACGACAGGGGAGACACCGGGGAGCTGTTTTTT. It encodes CASSHDRGDTGELFF.